The rows below give T cell receptor beta chains drawn from one sample of a study of cytomegalovirus exposure and HLA in healthy donors. Repertoires were generated with immunoSEQ multiplex PCR, while TCRdb's copy carries only in-frame clones and drops some. Counted here are 200,000 to 250,000 clones, approximately 81% occurring once; the ten biggest clones make up about 1.2%. Sequenced material: PBMCs. The receptors here all came from a human donor in good health. The CDR3 runs from the conserved cysteine through the conserved F or W. Each record gives: D gene, V gene, clone size, CDR3 length, J gene, CDR3 DNA, CDR3 protein. The D gene is left open where the match is weak. Not every row has a clone size; where given, it reads once, few, many or a size class.

d_call: -
v_call: TRBV2
clone_size: -
cdr3_length: 13
j_call: TRBJ2-7
cdr3_nt: TGTGCCAGCAGTGGGACAATATACTACGAGCAGTACTTC
cdr3_aa: CASSGTIYYEQYF

d_call: TRBD1
v_call: TRBV7-2
clone_size: -
cdr3_length: 12
j_call: TRBJ2-2
cdr3_nt: TGTGCCAGCAGCTTAGTAGGGGGCGGGCTGTTTTTT
cdr3_aa: CASSLVGGGLFF

d_call: TRBD1
v_call: TRBV20-1
clone_size: -
cdr3_length: 11
j_call: TRBJ2-7
cdr3_nt: TGCAGTGGACAGGGGCCCAACGAGCAGTACTTC
cdr3_aa: CSGQGPNEQYF

d_call: TRBD1
v_call: TRBV5-1
clone_size: -
cdr3_length: 18
j_call: TRBJ2-6
cdr3_nt: TGCGCCAGCAGCGGTGGACAGGGGGCTCACTCTGGGGCCAACGTCCTGACTTTC
cdr3_aa: CASSGGQGAHSGANVLTF

d_call: TRBD1
v_call: TRBV11-3
clone_size: -
cdr3_length: 15
j_call: TRBJ2-7
cdr3_nt: TGTGCCAGCAGCTCTTCGGACAGGGGTACCTACGAGCAGTACTTC
cdr3_aa: CASSSSDRGTYEQYF

d_call: TRBD1
v_call: TRBV5-6
clone_size: -
cdr3_length: 15
j_call: TRBJ1-3
cdr3_nt: TGTGCCAGCAGCCTCAGGGGGCAAGGAGGAAACACCATATATTTT
cdr3_aa: CASSLRGQGGNTIYF

d_call: -
v_call: TRBV7-9
clone_size: -
cdr3_length: 13
j_call: TRBJ2-5
cdr3_nt: TGTGCCAGCAGCTTACTTTTGAGGGAGACCCAGTACTTC
cdr3_aa: CASSLLLRETQYF

d_call: -
v_call: TRBV27
clone_size: -
cdr3_length: 14
j_call: TRBJ2-5
cdr3_nt: TGTGCCAGCAGCGGGACTTCCGCCCAAGAGACCCAGTACTTC
cdr3_aa: CASSGTSAQETQYF

d_call: TRBD2
v_call: TRBV6-1
clone_size: -
cdr3_length: 15
j_call: TRBJ2-7
cdr3_nt: TGTGCCAGCAGCATCCAAGCGGGAGACTCCTACGAGCAGTACTTC
cdr3_aa: CASSIQAGDSYEQYF

d_call: TRBD2
v_call: TRBV4-3
clone_size: few
cdr3_length: 16
j_call: TRBJ2-1
cdr3_nt: TGCGCCAGCAGCCAAGCGGCGGTAGCGGGAGGGCGTGAGCAGTTCTTC
cdr3_aa: CASSQAAVAGGREQFF

d_call: -
v_call: TRBV7-8
clone_size: -
cdr3_length: 12
j_call: TRBJ2-1
cdr3_nt: TGTGCCAGCAGCTCGGGGACATTTTTGGAGTTCTTC
cdr3_aa: CASSSGTFLEFF

d_call: -
v_call: TRBV7-9
clone_size: -
cdr3_length: 15
j_call: TRBJ2-1
cdr3_nt: TGTGCCAGCAAGCTGGGGACGGGAGAGCACAATGAGCAGTTCTTC
cdr3_aa: CASKLGTGEHNEQFF

d_call: -
v_call: TRBV9
clone_size: -
cdr3_length: 14
j_call: TRBJ1-2
cdr3_nt: TGTGCCAGCAGCGTAGCGGGGATGGGCTATGGCTACACCTTC
cdr3_aa: CASSVAGMGYGYTF

d_call: TRBD2
v_call: TRBV2
clone_size: -
cdr3_length: 18
j_call: TRBJ2-1
cdr3_nt: TGTGCCAGCATTTTCGCGGGACTAGCGGGAGGCTCCTACAATGAGCAGTTCTTC
cdr3_aa: CASIFAGLAGGSYNEQFF

d_call: -
v_call: TRBV9
clone_size: once
cdr3_length: 13
j_call: TRBJ2-7
cdr3_nt: TGTGCCAGCAGCGACAGGATCGGCTACGAGCAGTACTTC
cdr3_aa: CASSDRIGYEQYF

d_call: TRBD1
v_call: TRBV7-8
clone_size: -
cdr3_length: 15
j_call: TRBJ2-7
cdr3_nt: TGTGCCAGCAGCCTGACACGGGACAGGGGAGGTGGGCAGTACTTC
cdr3_aa: CASSLTRDRGGGQYF

d_call: TRBD1
v_call: TRBV19
clone_size: -
cdr3_length: 14
j_call: TRBJ2-7
cdr3_nt: TGTGCCAGTAGTGTGACAGGGAGCTCCTACGAGCAGTACTTC
cdr3_aa: CASSVTGSSYEQYF

d_call: -
v_call: TRBV6-1
clone_size: -
cdr3_length: 16
j_call: TRBJ1-2
cdr3_nt: TGTGCCAGCAGTGTTCCCAGGGAAGGGTATTATTATGGCTACACCTTC
cdr3_aa: CASSVPREGYYYGYTF

d_call: TRBD2
v_call: TRBV2
clone_size: -
cdr3_length: 14
j_call: TRBJ2-5
cdr3_nt: TGTGCCAGCAGTGAAGCTAGCGGGGGCAAGACCCAGTACTTC
cdr3_aa: CASSEASGGKTQYF

d_call: -
v_call: TRBV9
clone_size: once
cdr3_length: 13
j_call: TRBJ1-2
cdr3_nt: TGTGCCAGCAGCGTAGCTAACACGGGTGGCTACACCTTC
cdr3_aa: CASSVANTGGYTF

d_call: -
v_call: TRBV11-2
clone_size: few
cdr3_length: 16
j_call: TRBJ1-3
cdr3_nt: TGTGCCAGCAGTACGGTAGGACAGAGCTCTGGAAACACCATATATTTT
cdr3_aa: CASSTVGQSSGNTIYF

d_call: TRBD1
v_call: TRBV25-1
clone_size: -
cdr3_length: 16
j_call: TRBJ1-5
cdr3_nt: TGTGCCAGCAGTGCGAACCAGGGGACAGTCGGACAGCCCCAGCATTTT
cdr3_aa: CASSANQGTVGQPQHF

d_call: -
v_call: TRBV6-1
clone_size: -
cdr3_length: 14
j_call: TRBJ1-5
cdr3_nt: TGTGCCAGCGGTGCAGGTGAAAGCAATCAGCCCCAGCATTTT
cdr3_aa: CASGAGESNQPQHF

d_call: TRBD1
v_call: TRBV7-8
clone_size: once
cdr3_length: 14
j_call: TRBJ2-7
cdr3_nt: TGTGCCAGCAGCCATAGACAGGGAGTCTACGAGCAGTACTTC
cdr3_aa: CASSHRQGVYEQYF

d_call: TRBD1
v_call: TRBV7-9
clone_size: -
cdr3_length: 18
j_call: TRBJ2-1
cdr3_nt: TGTGCCAGCAGCTGGTTTTATTCCGGGACAGTGAGTTACAATGAGCAGTTCTTC
cdr3_aa: CASSWFYSGTVSYNEQFF

d_call: TRBD1
v_call: TRBV27
clone_size: -
cdr3_length: 15
j_call: TRBJ1-1
cdr3_nt: TGTGCCAGCAGTCACGTGACAGGGTTGAATTTAGGAGCTTTCTTT
cdr3_aa: CASSHVTGLNLGAFF

d_call: TRBD2
v_call: TRBV19
clone_size: -
cdr3_length: 18
j_call: TRBJ2-5
cdr3_nt: TGTGCCAGTAAATCGGGCGGTAGCGGGGGTGGGGGCGAAGAGACCCAGTACTTC
cdr3_aa: CASKSGGSGGGGEETQYF

d_call: TRBD1
v_call: TRBV18
clone_size: -
cdr3_length: 17
j_call: TRBJ2-5
cdr3_nt: TGTGCCAGCTCGCCGGGACAGGGAACAGGCCTCCAAGAGACCCAGTACTTC
cdr3_aa: CASSPGQGTGLQETQYF

d_call: -
v_call: TRBV7-9
clone_size: -
cdr3_length: 14
j_call: TRBJ1-1
cdr3_nt: TGTGCCAGCAGCTTAGGAGGGGGGGGCACTGAAGCTTTCTTT
cdr3_aa: CASSLGGGGTEAFF

d_call: -
v_call: TRBV4-1
clone_size: -
cdr3_length: 14
j_call: TRBJ2-5
cdr3_nt: TGCGCCAGCAGCCAGTTGGGGCCGTTGGAGACCCAGTACTTC
cdr3_aa: CASSQLGPLETQYF

d_call: -
v_call: TRBV19
clone_size: -
cdr3_length: 16
j_call: TRBJ1-5
cdr3_nt: TGTGCCAGTAGTATTGGGAACAGGGCTAGCAATCAGCCCCAGCATTTT
cdr3_aa: CASSIGNRASNQPQHF

d_call: -
v_call: TRBV5-4
clone_size: -
cdr3_length: 15
j_call: TRBJ2-4
cdr3_nt: TGTGCCAGCAGTTCTGACAGACGAGCCAAAAACATTCAGTACTTC
cdr3_aa: CASSSDRRAKNIQYF

d_call: -
v_call: TRBV5-4
clone_size: -
cdr3_length: 14
j_call: TRBJ2-2
cdr3_nt: TGTGCCAGCAGCTTGGACCCCAGAACCGGGGAGCTGTTTTTT
cdr3_aa: CASSLDPRTGELFF

d_call: -
v_call: TRBV30
clone_size: -
cdr3_length: 12
j_call: TRBJ2-5
cdr3_nt: TGTGCCTGGAACAGGGAAGGGGAGACCCAGTACTTC
cdr3_aa: CAWNREGETQYF

d_call: -
v_call: TRBV27
clone_size: few
cdr3_length: 14
j_call: TRBJ1-1
cdr3_nt: TGTGCCAGCAGTTTAGCCCCCGGGGTGGGGGAAGCTTTCTTT
cdr3_aa: CASSLAPGVGEAFF

d_call: TRBD2
v_call: TRBV29-1
clone_size: -
cdr3_length: 14
j_call: TRBJ2-1
cdr3_nt: TGCAGCATTGTGGGCGGGAGCTCCTACAATGAGCAGTTCTTC
cdr3_aa: CSIVGGSSYNEQFF

d_call: -
v_call: TRBV27
clone_size: -
cdr3_length: 16
j_call: TRBJ1-5
cdr3_nt: TGTGCCAGCAGTATCCTCCGGACAGTCCAGGCGGCAGCCCAGCATTTT
cdr3_aa: CASSILRTVQAAAQHF

d_call: TRBD1
v_call: TRBV6-1
clone_size: -
cdr3_length: 15
j_call: TRBJ1-2
cdr3_nt: TGTGCCAGCAGTGAAGCGACAGGGACGGGCTATGGCTACACCTTC
cdr3_aa: CASSEATGTGYGYTF

d_call: TRBD1
v_call: TRBV6-1
clone_size: once
cdr3_length: 14
j_call: TRBJ1-5
cdr3_nt: TGTGCCAGCAGTTGGACAGGGGGCGATCAGCCCCAGCATTTT
cdr3_aa: CASSWTGGDQPQHF

d_call: TRBD2
v_call: TRBV11-2
clone_size: -
cdr3_length: 17
j_call: TRBJ2-3
cdr3_nt: TGTGCCAGCAGCGTGCCTCCTAGCGGGAGGGCCTTCTATACGCAGTATTTT
cdr3_aa: CASSVPPSGRAFYTQYF

d_call: TRBD2
v_call: TRBV5-1
clone_size: -
cdr3_length: 16
j_call: TRBJ2-3
cdr3_nt: TGCGCCAGCAGCACCCCGGGACTAGCGGGAGTTGATACGCAGTATTTT
cdr3_aa: CASSTPGLAGVDTQYF